The 4 T cell receptor beta chains presented below share a single source sample, sequenced in a study of OX40 agonist ivuxolimab in advanced cancers. Only in-frame clones appear in the TCRdb table, and some are missing; sequencing was by immunoSEQ multiplex PCR. The repertoire has about 70,000 clones, roughly 80% of them found once; the top ten carry less than 7.5%. The starting material was CD4+ or CD8+ T cells sorted from blood, obtained in a trial of the OX40 agonist ivuxolimab. The origin of the receptors is an adult with an advanced solid tumor such as melanoma, head and neck, liver or kidney cancer.

This clone was seen only a few times. The J gene is TRBJ2-7, the V gene TRBV4-1; TRBD1 might be the D (6 bases). CDR3 length equals 15 residues. The V end was cut by 0 bases, the J end by 4 bases, with 13 bases between. Per the germline V gene, CDR1 is MGHRA and CDR2 is YSYEKL. The CDR3 DNA follows: TGCGCCAGCAGCCAAGAATGGGCCAGGGGTTACGAGCAGTACTTC. This gives the protein CASSQEWARGYEQYF.

The V call is TRBV30, the J call TRBJ1-2; D not certain. Trimming left V 2 bases short and J 0 bases short, with 10 bases between. The V gene's germline CDR1 is GTSNPN and CDR2 SVGIG (reference sequence). The CDR3 totals 14 residues. The CDR3 nucleotides read TGTGCCTGGAGTAGTATGAGAGCTAACTATGGCTACACCTTC. Amino acids: CAWSSMRANYGYTF.

This clone is deemed medium-sized. The chain uses TRBV6-6 and TRBJ1-1; TRBD1 agrees at 9 bases. Germline loops: CDR1 MNHNY, CDR2 SVGAGI (reference sequence). The trim removed 6 bases at V and 0 bases at J, leaving 8 bases unmatched. The CDR3 has 16 residues. In DNA, the CDR3 is TGTGCCAGCAGCCCTGGACAGGGGAAGATGAACACTGAAGCTTTCTTT. This codes for CASSPGQGKMNTEAFF.

The chain links TRBV18 to TRBJ2-2; D unclear. The V gene lost 3 bases and the J gene lost 2 bases, with 7 bases spanning the gap. The CDR3 length is 14 residues. Per germline, CDR1 KGHSH and CDR2 LQKENI. Here the CDR3 DNA reads TGTGCCAGCTCACCCTCGTTAAACACCGGGGAGCTGTTTTTT. This encodes CASSPSLNTGELFF.